This TCR beta chain derives from a study of cytomegalovirus exposure and HLA in healthy donors. The study ran its PCR with 60 Vbeta and 13 Jbeta primers. Here immunoSEQ multiplex PCR was the method, and the copy in TCRdb shows in-frame clones only, minus some. Of 150,000 to 200,000 clones in the sample, about 79% were seen once. The V and J ends lost 2 bases and 8 bases respectively, with 15 bases between them. Germline-derived CDR1 and CDR2 are MNHNS and SASEGT. The CDR3 totals 14 residues. V is TRBV6-1 and J is TRBJ1-2; D remains ambiguous. This TCR was recovered from a woman aged 50 to 60 in good health and CMV-seronegative. Sequenced input: PBMCs. The CDR3 sequence is CASSEPPNSNGYTF. CDR3 coding DNA: TGTGCCAGCAGTGAACCCCCAAACTCTAACGGCTACACCTTC.